This TCR beta chain originates from a study of T cells in Graves' hyperthyroidism and ophthalmopathy. Broader study findings: A model of 13 V-J pairs discriminated ophthalmopathy from stable hyperthyroidism. In blood, most of the thyroid clonotypes expanded above 0.001 were also present.

This CDR3 has 15 residues. V was trimmed by 0 bases and J by 6 bases, leaving 16 bases between them. CDR1 is SGHNT, CDR2 YYREEE, per germline (reference sequence). Exclusion of a patient resulted from uncontrolled infection, other autoimmune disease, pregnancy or lactation. The diagnoses drew upon clinical symptoms, serum thyroxine and TRAb, thyroid ultrasound and orbital computed tomography. This clonotype was recorded many times. The antigen remains undetermined. Researchers amplified the TCR beta CDR3 regions from RNA transcripts. Initially, a first-round RT-PCR of the TCR CDR3 employed the HTBI primer set. MiXCR, run by TCRdb on the multiplex PCR reads, gives a single entry per CDR3 protein. This table holds 37,000 or so distinct CDR3 sequences, 40% to 60% found once.

The sequence was collected from a man between 35 and 55 years old with Graves' ophthalmopathy. The rearrangement links TRBV5-4 to TRBJ2-7, with a weak D call TRBD1 (5 bases). Sequencing was performed on blood. The CDR3 protein is CASSLGVDNSGEQYF. In DNA form, the CDR3 reads TGTGCCAGCAGCTTGGGGGTGGACAACTCGGGCGAGCAGTACTTC.